This T cell receptor beta chain was profiled in a study of blood T cell repertoires in COVID-19. Study-wide context: The cDNA or gDNA used as material had been derived from T cells, B-cell-depleted T cells, or PBMCs.

The CDR3 has 15 amino acids. The V gene's germline CDR1 is SNHLY and CDR2 FYNNEI. V was clipped by 1 base and J by 6 bases, with 10 bases between them. Original processing notes: Reference gene primers were amplified, and this amplification served to estimate nucleated cell counts. Only in-frame clones appear in the TCRdb table, and some are missing; sequencing was by immunoSEQ multiplex PCR. Clonal size and the V and J genes are those of that table, whereas D and trimming came from the DNA. The data show roughly 250,000 clones, 75% to 85% seen once. This clone was seen just once. The receptor was derived from a woman aged 50 to 65 with acute or convalescent COVID-19. Sequenced sample: peripheral blood. The gene calls are TRBV2 and TRBJ1-6; D is possibly TRBD1 (6 bases). CDR3 sequence: CASSEGQALNSPLHF. DNA of the CDR3: TGTGCCAGCAGTGAAGGACAGGCCCTTAATTCACCCCTCCACTTT.